This T cell receptor beta chain was sequenced during a study of cytomegalovirus exposure and HLA in healthy donors. Study background: From about 200 million T cells, an earlier analysis saw roughly 110 million unique TCR beta sequences.

Study results and caveats: It was in a later analysis that TCR association rates were seen to vary by HLA locus, highest for DRB1 and lowest for HLA-C.

The PCR used 60 Vbeta and 13 Jbeta primers. The table came from immunoSEQ multiplex PCR; TCRdb's copy has only in-frame clones and leaves some out. This repertoire includes some 120,000 clones. As regards this clone: What it recognizes is unknown.

The source of this sequence is a man between 18 and 35 years old in good health and CMV-seronegative. The material sequenced was PBMCs.

The CDR3 region is CASRSGTSGYNEQFF. The CDR3 DNA reads as TGCGCCAGCAGATCCGGGACTAGCGGTTACAATGAGCAGTTCTTC. The chain combines TRBV5-1 with TRBJ2-1; 11 bases are a match to TRBD2. Trimming took 5 bases from V and 4 from J; bases not matched to a gene: 5. This CDR3 has 15 amino acids. Per the germline V gene, CDR1 is SGHRS and CDR2 is YFSETQ.